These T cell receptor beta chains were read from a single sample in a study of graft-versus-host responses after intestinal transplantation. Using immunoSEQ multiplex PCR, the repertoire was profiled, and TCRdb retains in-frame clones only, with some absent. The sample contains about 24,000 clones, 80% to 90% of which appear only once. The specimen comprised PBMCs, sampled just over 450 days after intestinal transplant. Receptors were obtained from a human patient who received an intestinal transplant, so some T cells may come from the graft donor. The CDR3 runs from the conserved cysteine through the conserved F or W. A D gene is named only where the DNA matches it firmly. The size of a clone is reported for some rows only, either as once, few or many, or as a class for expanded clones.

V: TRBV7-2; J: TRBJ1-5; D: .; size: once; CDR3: CASSLGVFSNQPQHF; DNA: TGTGCCAGCAGCTTAGGCGTTTTCAGCAATCAGCCCCAGCATTTT
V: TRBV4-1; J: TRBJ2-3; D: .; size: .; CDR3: CASSQEDTRWSTDTQYF; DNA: TGCGCCAGCAGCCAAGAGGATACTAGATGGAGCACAGATACGCAGTATTTT
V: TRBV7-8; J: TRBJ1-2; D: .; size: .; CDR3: CASSSDPYGYTF; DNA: TGTGCCAGCAGCTCCGATCCCTATGGCTACACCTTC
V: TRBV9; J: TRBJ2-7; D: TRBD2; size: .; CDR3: CASSVAPQREPPYEQYF; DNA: TGTGCCAGCAGCGTAGCTCCCCAGCGGGAGCCGCCCTACGAGCAGTACTTC
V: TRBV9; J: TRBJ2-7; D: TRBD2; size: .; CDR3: CASSARDYSYEQYF; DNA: TGTGCCAGCAGCGCACGGGACTACTCCTACGAGCAGTACTTC
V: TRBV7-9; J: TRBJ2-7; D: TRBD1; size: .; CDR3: CASSFYGTGASGEQYF; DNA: TGTGCCAGCAGCTTCTACGGGACAGGGGCGTCGGGCGAGCAGTACTTC
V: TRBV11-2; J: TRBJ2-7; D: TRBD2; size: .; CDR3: CASSSTEGLAGYEQYF; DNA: TGTGCCAGCAGCTCCACGGAGGGACTAGCGGGCTACGAGCAGTACTTC
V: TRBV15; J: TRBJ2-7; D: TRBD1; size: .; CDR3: CATSRATGHGYEQYF; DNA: TGTGCCACCAGCAGGGCGACAGGGCACGGCTACGAGCAGTACTTC
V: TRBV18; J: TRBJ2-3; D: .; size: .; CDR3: CASSHGGSTDTQYF; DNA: TGTGCCAGCTCCCACGGTGGATCCACAGATACGCAGTATTTT
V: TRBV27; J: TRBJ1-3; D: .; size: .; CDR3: CASSLQGTGNTIYF; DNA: TGTGCCAGCAGTCTACAGGGAACTGGAAACACCATATATTTT
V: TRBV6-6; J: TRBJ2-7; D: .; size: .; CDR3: CASSGWKGYEQYF; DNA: TGTGCCAGCAGTGGCTGGAAGGGGTACGAGCAGTACTTC
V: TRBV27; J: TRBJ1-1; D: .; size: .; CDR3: CASSSYTEAFF; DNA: TGTGCCAGCAGTTCTTACACTGAAGCTTTCTTT
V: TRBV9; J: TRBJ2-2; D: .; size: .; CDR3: CASSVGTVGELFF; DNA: TGTGCCAGCAGCGTAGGTACGGTAGGGGAGCTGTTTTTT
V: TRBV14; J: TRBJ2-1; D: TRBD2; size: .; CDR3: CAGSQVLAGDWRYNEQFF; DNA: TGTGCCGGCAGCCAAGTTCTAGCGGGAGACTGGCGCTACAATGAGCAGTTCTTC
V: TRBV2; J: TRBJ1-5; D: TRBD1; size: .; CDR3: CASRQGYSQPQHF; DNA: TGTGCCAGTAGACAGGGGTATTCTCAGCCCCAGCATTTT
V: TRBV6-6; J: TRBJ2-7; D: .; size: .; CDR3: CASSRTGSTAYEQYF; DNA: TGTGCCAGCAGCCGCACTGGGAGCACTGCCTACGAGCAGTACTTC
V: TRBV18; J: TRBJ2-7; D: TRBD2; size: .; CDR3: CANLGPGGYEQYF; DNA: TGTGCCAACCTCGGCCCGGGGGGCTACGAGCAGTACTTC
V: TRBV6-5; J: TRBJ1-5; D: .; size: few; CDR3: CASSRISNQPQHF; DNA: TGTGCCAGCAGTAGGATTAGCAATCAGCCCCAGCATTTT
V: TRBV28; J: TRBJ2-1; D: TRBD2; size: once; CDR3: CASSSGTSGYNEQFF; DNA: TGTGCCAGCAGTTCCGGGACTAGCGGTTACAATGAGCAGTTCTTC
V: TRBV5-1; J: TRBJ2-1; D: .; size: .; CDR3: CASSLVGAGGYNEQFF; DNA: TGCGCCAGCAGCTTGGTGGGGGCGGGCGGTTACAATGAGCAGTTCTTC
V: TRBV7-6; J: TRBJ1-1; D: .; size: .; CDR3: CASSRATPPPNTEAFF; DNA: TGTGCCAGCAGCCGGGCCACACCCCCCCCGAACACTGAAGCTTTCTTT
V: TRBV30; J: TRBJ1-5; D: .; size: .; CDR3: CAWSVYTGINQPQHF; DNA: TGTGCCTGGAGTGTATACACAGGGATCAATCAGCCCCAGCATTTT
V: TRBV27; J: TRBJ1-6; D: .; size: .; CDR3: CASSYREAPLHF; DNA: TGTGCCAGCAGCTACAGGGAGGCGCCCCTCCACTTT
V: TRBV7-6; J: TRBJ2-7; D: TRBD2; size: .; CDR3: CASSLTASGRAYEQYF; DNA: TGTGCCAGCAGCTTAACGGCTAGCGGGAGGGCCTACGAGCAGTACTTC
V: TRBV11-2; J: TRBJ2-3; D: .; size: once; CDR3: CASSLGPPPDTQYF; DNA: TGTGCCAGCAGCTTAGGTCCTCCTCCAGATACGCAGTATTTT
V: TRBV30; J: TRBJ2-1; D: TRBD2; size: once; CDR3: CAWSVSRTSGGHNEQFF; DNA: TGTGCCTGGAGTGTATCCCGGACTAGCGGAGGGCACAATGAGCAGTTCTTC
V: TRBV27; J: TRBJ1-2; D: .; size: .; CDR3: CASSLSVRRSNYGYTF; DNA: TGTGCCAGCAGTCTAAGCGTCCGGCGTTCTAACTATGGCTACACCTTC
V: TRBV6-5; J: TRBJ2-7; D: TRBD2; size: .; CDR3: CASTTLAGAEQYF; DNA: TGTGCCAGCACCACGCTAGCGGGAGCCGAGCAGTACTTC
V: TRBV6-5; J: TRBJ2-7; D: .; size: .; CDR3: CASSYSALWEQYF; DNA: TGTGCCAGCAGTTACTCGGCTCTCTGGGAGCAGTACTTC
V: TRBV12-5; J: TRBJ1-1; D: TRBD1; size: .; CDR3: CASGLGQANTEAFF; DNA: TGTGCTAGTGGTTTAGGACAGGCGAACACTGAAGCTTTCTTT
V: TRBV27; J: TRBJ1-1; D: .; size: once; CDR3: CASSLLGSKNTEAFF; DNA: TGTGCCAGCAGTTTATTAGGTTCCAAGAACACTGAAGCTTTCTTT
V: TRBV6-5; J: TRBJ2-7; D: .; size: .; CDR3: CASSYTGLTGGSEQYF; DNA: TGTGCCAGCAGTTACACCGGGTTAACAGGTGGGTCCGAGCAGTACTTC
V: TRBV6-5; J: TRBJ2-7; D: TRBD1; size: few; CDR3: CASSYKGQGGYEQYF; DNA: TGTGCCAGCAGTTACAAGGGACAGGGAGGGTACGAGCAGTACTTC
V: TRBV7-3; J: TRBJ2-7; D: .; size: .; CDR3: CASSLDRIYEQYF; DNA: TGTGCCAGCAGCTTAGACAGGATCTACGAGCAGTACTTC
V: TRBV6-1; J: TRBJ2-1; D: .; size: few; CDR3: CASTRRAPSYNEQFF; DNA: TGTGCCAGCACCCGCAGAGCGCCCTCCTACAATGAGCAGTTCTTC
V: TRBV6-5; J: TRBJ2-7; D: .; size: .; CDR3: CASSRWGGTTLEQYF; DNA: TGTGCCAGCAGCCGATGGGGCGGGACAACGCTCGAGCAGTACTTC
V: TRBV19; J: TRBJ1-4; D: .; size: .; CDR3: CASTPGGNEKLFF; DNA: TGTGCCAGTACCCCTGGGGGGAATGAAAAACTGTTTTTT
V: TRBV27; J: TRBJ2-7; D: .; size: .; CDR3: CASSLSWEAPYEQYF; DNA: TGTGCCAGCAGTTTATCGTGGGAAGCCCCCTACGAGCAGTACTTC
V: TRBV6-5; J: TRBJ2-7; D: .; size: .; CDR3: CASSYSLAKEQYF; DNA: TGTGCCAGCAGTTATAGCTTGGCGAAGGAGCAGTACTTC
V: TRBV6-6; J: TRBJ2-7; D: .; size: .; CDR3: CASSRKISSYEQYF; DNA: TGTGCCAGCAGTCGGAAGATAAGCTCCTACGAGCAGTACTTC
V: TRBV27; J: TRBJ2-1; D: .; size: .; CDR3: CASSRPPSYNEQFF; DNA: TGTGCCAGCAGCCGGCCGCCATCCTACAATGAGCAGTTCTTC
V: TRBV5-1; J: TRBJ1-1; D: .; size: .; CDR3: CASSSGFGRRTEAFF; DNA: TGCGCCAGCAGCTCTGGTTTCGGTAGGCGGACTGAAGCTTTCTTT
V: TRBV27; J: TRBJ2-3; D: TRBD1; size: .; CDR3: CASISGQGRIDTQYF; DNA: TGTGCCAGCATCTCGGGACAGGGTCGTATAGATACGCAGTATTTT
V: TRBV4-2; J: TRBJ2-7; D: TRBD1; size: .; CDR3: CASSQAQGVSYEQYF; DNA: TGTGCCAGCAGCCAGGCGCAGGGGGTATCCTACGAGCAGTACTTC
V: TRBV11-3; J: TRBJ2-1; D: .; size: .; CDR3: CASSLVISSYNEQFF; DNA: TGTGCCAGCAGCTTAGTAATTAGCTCCTACAATGAGCAGTTCTTC
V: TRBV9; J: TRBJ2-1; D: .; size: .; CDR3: CASSASGYNEQFF; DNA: TGTGCCAGCAGTGCCAGCGGTTACAATGAGCAGTTCTTC
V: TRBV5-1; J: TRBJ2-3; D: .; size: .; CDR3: CASSLGQTSTDTQYF; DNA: TGCGCCAGCAGCTTGGGGCAGACTAGCACAGATACGCAGTATTTT
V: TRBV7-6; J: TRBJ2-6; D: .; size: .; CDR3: CASSPNGANVLTF; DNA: TGTGCCAGCAGCCCGAATGGGGCCAACGTCCTGACTTTC
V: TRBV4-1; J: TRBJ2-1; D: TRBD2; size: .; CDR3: CASSHPPEGGPNEQFF; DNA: TGCGCCAGCAGCCATCCCCCAGAGGGAGGGCCCAATGAGCAGTTCTTC
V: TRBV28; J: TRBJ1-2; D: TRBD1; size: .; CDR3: CASSLTGNYGYTF; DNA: TGTGCCAGCAGTCTGACAGGGAACTATGGCTACACCTTC
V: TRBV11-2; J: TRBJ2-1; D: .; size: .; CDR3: CASSLFWKESSYNEQFF; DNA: TGTGCCAGCAGCTTATTTTGGAAGGAGAGCTCCTACAATGAGCAGTTCTTC
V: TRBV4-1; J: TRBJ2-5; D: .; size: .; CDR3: CASSQDYGRETQYF; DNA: TGCGCCAGCAGCCAAGATTATGGACGAGAGACCCAGTACTTC
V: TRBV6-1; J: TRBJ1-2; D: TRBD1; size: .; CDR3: CASSVQGAANYGYTF; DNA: TGTGCCAGCAGTGTACAGGGGGCGGCTAACTATGGCTACACCTTC
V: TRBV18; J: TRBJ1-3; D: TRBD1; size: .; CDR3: CASQKQGVNTIYF; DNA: TGTGCCAGCCAAAAACAGGGGGTGAACACCATATATTTT